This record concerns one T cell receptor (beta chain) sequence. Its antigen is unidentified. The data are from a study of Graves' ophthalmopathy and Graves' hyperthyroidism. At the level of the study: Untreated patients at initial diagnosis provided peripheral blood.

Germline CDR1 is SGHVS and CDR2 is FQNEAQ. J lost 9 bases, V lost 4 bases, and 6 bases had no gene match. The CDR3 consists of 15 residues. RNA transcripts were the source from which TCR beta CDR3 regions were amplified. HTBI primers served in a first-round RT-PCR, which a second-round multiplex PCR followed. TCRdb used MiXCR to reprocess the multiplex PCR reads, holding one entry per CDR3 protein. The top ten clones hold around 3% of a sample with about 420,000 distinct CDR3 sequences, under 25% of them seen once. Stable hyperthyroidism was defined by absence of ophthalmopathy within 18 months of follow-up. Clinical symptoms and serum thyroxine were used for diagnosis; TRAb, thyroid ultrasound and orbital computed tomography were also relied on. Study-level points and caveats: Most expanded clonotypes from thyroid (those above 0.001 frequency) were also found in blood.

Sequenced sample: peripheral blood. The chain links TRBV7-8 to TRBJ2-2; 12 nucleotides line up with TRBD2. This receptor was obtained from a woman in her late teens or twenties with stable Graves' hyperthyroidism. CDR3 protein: CASSSTSGRGRELFF. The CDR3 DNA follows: TGTGCCAGCAGCTCGACTAGCGGGAGAGGCCGGGAGCTGTTTTTT. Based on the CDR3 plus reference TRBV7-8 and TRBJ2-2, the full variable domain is GAGVSQSPRYKVAKRGQDVALRCDPISGHVSLFWYQQALGQGPEFLTYFQNEAQLDKSGLPSDRFFAERPEGSVSTLKIQRTQQEDSAVYLCASSSTSGRGRELFFGEGSRLTVL.